Listed below are T cell receptor beta chains from one sample, sequenced in a study of cytomegalovirus exposure and HLA in healthy donors. Sequencing used immunoSEQ multiplex PCR; TCRdb keeps in-frame clones, though not all of them. Here the sample spans 150,000 to 200,000 clones, around 81% being singletons. Sequencing used PBMCs. The receptors here all came from a woman between 18 and 30 years old in good health and CMV-seropositive. Each CDR3 is given with its conserved first and last residue. The order of the fields is CDR3 DNA, CDR3 protein, V gene, J gene, clone size, D gene. The D gene is left open where the match is weak. Size is omitted from some rows. Given values are once, few, many or a class for expanded clones.

TGTGCCAGCAGTGAAGCGCGGGGGGGCTACGAGCAGTACTTC	CASSEARGGYEQYF	TRBV2	TRBJ2-7	once	TRBD2
TGTGCCAGCAGCTTAGGACTAGCGGGGGGCCGAAGCACCGGGGAGCTGTTTTTT	CASSLGLAGGRSTGELFF	TRBV5-6	TRBJ2-2	NA	TRBD2
TGCAGCGTAAGGGGTAACACTGAAGCTTTCTTT	CSVRGNTEAFF	TRBV20-1	TRBJ1-1	NA	NA
TGTGCCAGTACAAGGGGCCTCTATGGCTACACCTTC	CASTRGLYGYTF	TRBV19	TRBJ1-2	few	NA
TGTGCCAGTTTCGGGGATAGCACAGATACGCAGTATTTT	CASFGDSTDTQYF	TRBV2	TRBJ2-3	NA	NA
TGCGCCAGCAGCCAATACTCTCAGGGATTGAACACTGAAGCTTTCTTT	CASSQYSQGLNTEAFF	TRBV4-1	TRBJ1-1	few	NA
TGTGCCAGCAGCCCTCAGGGAGAGACCCAGTACTTC	CASSPQGETQYF	TRBV7-8	TRBJ2-5	NA	NA
TGTGCCAGCTCACCAGGTCTGGACAGGTCACATGGCTACACCTTC	CASSPGLDRSHGYTF	TRBV18	TRBJ1-2	NA	TRBD1
TGTGCCAGCAGCAAAAGGGGGGTGGATCCGACAGGGGAAGGCTACACCTTC	CASSKRGVDPTGEGYTF	TRBV21-1	TRBJ1-2	NA	NA
TGTGCCAGCAGTGAACTCTTTATCTCAGCGGGGGCCCGCACAGATACGCAGTATTTT	CASSELFISAGARTDTQYF	TRBV2	TRBJ2-3	NA	TRBD2
TGTGCTAGTGCTGGCCCCAACTCTGGAAACACCATATATTTT	CASAGPNSGNTIYF	TRBV12-5	TRBJ1-3	NA	NA
TGTGCCAGCAGAAAAAACCAGGGCGACACTGAAGCTTTCTTT	CASRKNQGDTEAFF	TRBV6-1	TRBJ1-1	NA	NA
TGTGCCAGCACCGTGAACAGGGGCGTGGGCTACACCTTC	CASTVNRGVGYTF	TRBV28	TRBJ1-2	NA	TRBD1
TGTGCCAGCAGCTTAAGCGGGACCACAGATACGCAGTATTTT	CASSLSGTTDTQYF	TRBV7-3	TRBJ2-3	NA	NA
TGTGCCAGCAGCCGGATGGGGCAGCAAATGAACACTGAAGCTTTCTTT	CASSRMGQQMNTEAFF	TRBV5-4	TRBJ1-1	NA	NA
TGCGCCAGCAGCCGGGGTAGCAATCAGCCCCAGCATTTT	CASSRGSNQPQHF	TRBV5-1	TRBJ1-5	NA	NA